These 30 T cell receptor beta chains were sequenced from one sample in a study of a mutant IDH1 vaccine in newly diagnosed glioma. The time point is: baseline, week 1 (first vaccination visit). The treatment: pre-vaccination baseline after standard-of-care therapy. The protocol was immunoSEQ multiplex PCR, while the TCRdb copy is restricted to in-frame clones and leaves out a portion. The table has about 20,000 clones, around 85% seen once; the top ten hold less than 5.5%. This specimen was PBMCs, taken from a glioma patient treated with radiotherapy, temozolomide or both. The receptors shown here come from a man aged 40-49 years with glioma.

This rearrangement joins TRBV7-8 to TRBJ2-4; D gene unclear. The CDR3 has 13 amino acids. Trimming shortened V by 5 bases and J by 6 bases, and 11 bases separated the two germline ends. From germline, CDR1 is SGHVS and CDR2 FQNEAQ. The CDR3 sequence is CASSPPEANIQYF. The CDR3 DNA follows: TGTGCCAGCAGCCCACCGGAAGCAAACATTCAGTACTTC.

The genes are TRBV5-1 and TRBJ2-3; TRBD2 might be the D (6 bases). Germline values: CDR1 SGHRS, CDR2 YFSETQ. The CDR3 totals 17 residues. V shed 7 bases and J shed 0 bases, with 21 bases lying between them. CDR3 loop: CASRGGNSGGSTDTQYF. In nucleotides, the CDR3 is TGCGCCAGCCGGGGAGGAAATAGCGGAGGAAGCACAGATACGCAGTATTTT.

This rearrangement joins TRBV7-9 to TRBJ1-1; D remains unclear. The germline CDR1 and CDR2 sequences are SEHNR and FQNEAQ (reference sequence). V lost 2 bases, J lost 3 bases, and 7 bases lay in between. The CDR3 has 13 amino acids. CDR3 nucleotide sequence: TGTGCCAGCAGCTTACAGAGAGACACTGAAGCTTTCTTT. It encodes CASSLQRDTEAFF.

The CDR3 nucleotides read TGTGCCAGCAGTGACTCGAGGTCTAGCACAGATACGCAGTATTTT. This gives the protein CASSDSRSSTDTQYF. The rearrangement links TRBV6-4 to TRBJ2-3, with no clear D. Germline V CDR1 and CDR2: MRHNA, SNTAGT. The length of the CDR3 is 15 residues. Trimming left V 0 bases short and J 0 bases short, with 7 bases between.

The chain employs TRBV29-1 and TRBJ1-1, with TRBD1 matching 9 bases. This CDR3 comprises 14 residues. Per the germline V gene, CDR1 is SQVTM and CDR2 is ANQGSEA. V dropped 5 bases and J dropped 6; count of bases not matched to a gene: 10. Here the CDR3 reads CSVPGTGLFAEAFF. CDR3 nucleotide sequence: TGCAGCGTTCCCGGGACAGGGTTATTTGCTGAAGCTTTCTTT.

This chain's CDR3 is CASSVGGDGTMDTQYF. The DNA for the CDR3 is TGTGCCAGCAGCGTAGGGGGGGATGGGACCATGGATACGCAGTATTTT. V is TRBV9 and J is TRBJ2-3, with D perhaps matching TRBD2 (6 bases). CDR3 length equals 16 residues. The V gene lost 0 bases and the J gene lost 6 bases, with 17 bases spanning the gap. CDR1 is SGDLS, CDR2 YYNGEE, per germline.

The chain is built from TRBV10-3 and TRBJ2-7, with D possibly matching TRBD2 (6 bases). Per germline, CDR1 ENHRY and CDR2 SYGVKD. This CDR3 contains 13 residues. V lost 8 bases and J lost 1, with 12 bases in between. The DNA of the CDR3 is TGTGCCATCTCGGGAGACTCTTCCTACGAGCAGTACGTC. Translation: CAISGDSSYEQYV.

V and J are TRBV2 and TRBJ2-7; 9 bases fit TRBD1. The CDR3 is 15 amino acids. The germline gives CDR1 SNHLY, CDR2 FYNNEI. The junction had 12 bases not matched to a gene; V was cut back by 5 bases and J by 7 bases. The CDR3: CASSKRTGEGGEQYF. The CDR3, as DNA: TGTGCCAGCAGTAAACGGACAGGGGAAGGAGGTGAGCAGTACTTC. Full variable domain (outside the CDR3, taken from reference TRBV2 and TRBJ2-7): EPEVTQTPSHQVTQMGQEVILRCVPISNHLYFYWYRQILGQKVEFLVSFYNNEISEKSEIFDDQFSVERPDGSNFTLKIRSTKLEDSAMYFCASSKRTGEGGEQYFGPGTRLTVT.

The V gene is TRBV6-4, the J gene TRBJ2-2; D gene unclear. Germline CDR1 reads MRHNA; CDR2 reads SNTAGT. The CDR3 has 13 residues. V lost 2 bases and J 4 bases, leaving 5 bases between the germline ends. The CDR3 DNA follows: TGTGCCAGCAGTGACCGGTCCACCGGGGAGCTGTTTTTT. It encodes CASSDRSTGELFF.

The rearrangement joins TRBV25-1 to TRBJ1-6; a possible D gene is TRBD1 (6 bases). The CDR3 is made up of 14 amino acids. Germline values: CDR1 MGHDK, CDR2 SYGVNS. Trimming removed 4 bases from V and 8 bases from J, with 12 bases in between. The CDR3 reads CASSAPGHYSPLHF. The CDR3 bases are TGTGCCAGCAGTGCCCCGGGACATTATTCACCCCTCCACTTT.

This sequence joins TRBV6-1 and TRBJ2-2, with 12 nucleotides matching TRBD2. With V trimmed by 5 bases and J by 5 bases, 0 bases remained unmatched. The germline CDR1 and CDR2 sequences are MNHNS and SASEGT. The CDR3 runs to 14 residues. CDR3 bases: TGTGCCAGCAGTACTAGCGGGAGGACCGGGGAGCTGTTTTTT. Translating it yields CASSTSGRTGELFF.

This clone was detected only a few times. The chain uses TRBV21-1 and TRBJ2-7. TRBV21-1 is a recognized pseudogene. The CDR3 has 12 residues. CDR3 in amino acids: CASSKDTYEQYV. In DNA, the CDR3 is TGTGCCAGCAGCAAAGACACCTACGAGCAGTACGTC.

The V and J genes are TRBV6-1 and TRBJ1-1; D not resolved. This CDR3 is 13 amino acids long. Looked up from germline, CDR1 is MNHNS and CDR2 is SASEGT. With 7 bases removed from V and 0 bases from J, the gap between germline ends came to 9 bases. CDR3 loop: CASTGYLNTEAFF. The CDR3 DNA reads TGTGCCAGCACCGGTTATTTGAACACTGAAGCTTTCTTT.

The chain employs TRBV28 and TRBJ2-7; D is uncertain. Trimming took off 5 bases at V and 6 bases at J, with 8 bases between the two ends. Germline V lookup: CDR1 MDHEN, CDR2 SYDVKM. This CDR3 has 11 residues. CDR3 bases: TGTGCCAGCAGTCTTTGGGCCGAGCAGTACTTC. Translating gives CASSLWAEQYF.

In this sample, this clone turned up a few times. The CDR3 is CASSSGQGNTEAFF. CDR3 in DNA: TGCGCCAGCAGCTCGGGACAGGGGAACACTGAAGCTTTCTTT. The chain links TRBV5-1 to TRBJ1-1, with TRBD1 matching over 9 bases. Germline loops: CDR1 SGHRS, CDR2 YFSETQ. V dropped 3 bases and J dropped 1; count of bases not matched to a gene: 1. The CDR3 contains 14 residues.

The chain couples TRBV4-1 to TRBJ2-2, with 9 bases fitting TRBD2. V lost 7 bases and J lost 7; bases outside the gene matches: 10. Germline lookup yields CDR1 MGHRA and CDR2 YSYEKL. CDR3 length equals 15 residues. CDR3 sequence: CASTTRGGGDGELFF. The CDR3 DNA sequence: TGCGCCAGCACCACGCGGGGGGGTGGCGACGGGGAGCTGTTTTTT.

J is TRBJ1-1 and V is TRBV6-1; 7 bases are a match to TRBD1. The CDR3 is 14 amino acids. The ends lost 6 bases at V and 1 base at J; junction bases unmatched: 5. Germline CDR1 MNHNS, CDR2 SASEGT. CDR3 DNA sequence: TGTGCCAGCAGCCGACAGGGCGGGAACACTGAAGCTTTCTTT. This gives the protein CASSRQGGNTEAFF.

V is TRBV6-5 and J is TRBJ1-4; no definite D call. Germline V CDR1 and CDR2: MNHEY, SVGAGI. V was shortened by 8 bases and J by 0 bases, with 10 bases between the two germline ends. The CDR3 extends over 14 amino acids. The CDR3 reads CASGGVATNEKLFF. In DNA, the CDR3 is TGTGCCAGCGGTGGGGTTGCAACTAATGAAAAACTGTTTTTT.

J is TRBJ2-5 and V is TRBV2; D is undetermined. CDR1 and CDR2 (germline): SNHLY, FYNNEI. V was pared by 2 bases and J by 2 bases, with 12 bases between. This CDR3 comprises 15 residues. The CDR3 region is CASSERMRSQETQYF. CDR3 nucleotide sequence: TGTGCCAGCAGTGAAAGAATGCGGTCACAAGAGACCCAGTACTTC.

J is TRBJ2-7 and V is TRBV5-6; D not certain. Per germline, CDR1 SGHDT and CDR2 YYEEEE. This CDR3 is built from 13 residues. Trimming stripped 0 bases from V and 3 bases from J, with 7 bases between. The CDR3 nucleotides read TGTGCCAGCAGCTTGGGGGTCTACTACGAGCAGTACTTC. It translates to CASSLGVYYEQYF.

The chain joins TRBV30 to TRBJ2-2; 7 bases line up with TRBD1. CDR1 and CDR2 from the germline V gene are GTSNPN and SVGIG (reference sequence). CDR3 length: 16 amino acids. Germline trimming cut 5 bases from V and 2 bases from J; bases unmatched to any gene: 11. The CDR3 nucleotides are TGTGCCTGGCAGGGGAAGGACAGGAGAAACACCGGGGAGCTGTTTTTT. It yields the protein CAWQGKDRRNTGELFF.

This sequence joins TRBV23-1 and TRBJ1-1; D is unresolved. TRBV23-1 counts as an open reading frame of uncertain function. V lost 3 bases to trimming and J lost 6 bases, with 32 bases between them. The CDR3 spans 20 residues. CDR3 bases: TGCGCCAGCAGTCAGACGCAGGAAGGCGTTGACGGGCAAAATGATGCTGAAGCTTTCTTT. It specifies CASSQTQEGVDGQNDAEAFF.

In this sample, this clone turned up once. The chain couples TRBV28 to TRBJ1-5, with 12 bases aligning to TRBD1. CDR1 is MDHEN and CDR2 is SYDVKM in the germline V gene. Trimming cost V 7 bases and J 6 bases; bases outside gene matches: 7. This CDR3 contains 15 residues. The CDR3 DNA reads as TGTGCCAGCAAAAAAGGGGACAGGGGGCTTCAGCCCCAGCATTTT. Residues: CASKKGDRGLQPQHF. The full variable domain, rest sourced from reference TRBV28 and TRBJ1-5, is DVKVTQSSRYLVKRTGEKVFLECVQDMDHENMFWYRQDPGLGLRLIYFSYDVKMKEKGDIPEGYSVSREKKERFSLILESASTNQTSMYLCASKKGDRGLQPQHFGDGTRLSIL.

The chain has TRBV10-3 and TRBJ1-3; D is possibly TRBD1 (5 bases). Germline V gene sequence: CDR1 ENHRY, CDR2 SYGVKD. This CDR3 is 13 amino acids long. The V gene lost 2 bases and the J gene lost 5 bases, with 7 bases spanning the gap. As DNA, the CDR3 is TGTGCCATCAGTGAGCCGGACAGAAACACCATATATTTT. This gives the protein CAISEPDRNTIYF.

The genes are TRBV5-1 and TRBJ1-1; unclear D gene. CDR1 is SGHRS, CDR2 YFSETQ, per germline. This CDR3 has 17 amino acids. V was trimmed by 4 bases and J by 0 bases, leaving 19 bases between them. The CDR3, as DNA: TGCGCCAGCAGCCCGGGCCTCCGGGATTCGATGAACACTGAAGCTTTCTTT. Its protein product is CASSPGLRDSMNTEAFF.

J is TRBJ2-1 and V is TRBV4-3; tentatively, D is TRBD1 or TRBD2 (5 bases each). Per the germline V gene, CDR1 is LGHNA and CDR2 is YSLEER. Deletions cut 4 bases from V and 5 bases from J, with 15 bases between. The CDR3 consists of 15 residues. The CDR3: CASSRRDLGNNEQFF. The CDR3 nucleotides read TGCGCCAGCAGCCGCCGGGACCTAGGGAACAATGAGCAGTTCTTC.

V usage is TRBV5-1 and J usage is TRBJ2-7, with 9 bases fitting TRBD1. J lost 6 bases, V lost 3 bases, and 4 bases had no gene match. Germline assignment: CDR1 SGHRS and CDR2 YFSETQ. The CDR3 has 13 residues. CDR3 in amino acids: CASSSGQGGEQYF. As DNA, the CDR3 is TGCGCCAGCAGCTCGGGACAGGGAGGCGAGCAGTACTTC.

The chain carries TRBV6-5 and TRBJ1-1; 8 bases agree with TRBD1. The CDR3 is made up of 14 amino acids. Germline V gives CDR1 MNHEY, CDR2 SVGAGI. Germline trimming cut 6 bases from V and 1 base from J; bases unmatched to any gene: 4. CDR3 sequence (DNA): TGTGCCAGCAGGAGGACAGGGTGGAACACTGAAGCTTTCTTT. Its protein product is CASRRTGWNTEAFF.

This clone was seen once. V gene TRBV5-6 combines with J gene TRBJ2-1, with a possible D match to TRBD1 (6 bases). Trimming removed 1 base from V and 5 bases from J, with 13 bases in between. The CDR3 has 15 residues. The germline CDR1 and CDR2 sequences are SGHDT and YYEEEE. In DNA, the CDR3 is TGTGCCAGCAGCTTGAGGGGGACGCCTCACAATGAGCAGTTCTTC. Residues: CASSLRGTPHNEQFF.

V is TRBV5-6 and J is TRBJ2-7; a possible D gene is TRBD2 (5 bases). Germline CDR1 reads SGHDT; CDR2 reads YYEEEE. The V end was cut by 3 bases, the J end by 4 bases, with 20 bases between. The CDR3 runs 16 residues. The chain's CDR3 is CASSSRFGVKRYEQYF. The CDR3 DNA is TGTGCCAGCAGCTCTCGATTCGGGGTGAAGAGGTACGAGCAGTACTTC.